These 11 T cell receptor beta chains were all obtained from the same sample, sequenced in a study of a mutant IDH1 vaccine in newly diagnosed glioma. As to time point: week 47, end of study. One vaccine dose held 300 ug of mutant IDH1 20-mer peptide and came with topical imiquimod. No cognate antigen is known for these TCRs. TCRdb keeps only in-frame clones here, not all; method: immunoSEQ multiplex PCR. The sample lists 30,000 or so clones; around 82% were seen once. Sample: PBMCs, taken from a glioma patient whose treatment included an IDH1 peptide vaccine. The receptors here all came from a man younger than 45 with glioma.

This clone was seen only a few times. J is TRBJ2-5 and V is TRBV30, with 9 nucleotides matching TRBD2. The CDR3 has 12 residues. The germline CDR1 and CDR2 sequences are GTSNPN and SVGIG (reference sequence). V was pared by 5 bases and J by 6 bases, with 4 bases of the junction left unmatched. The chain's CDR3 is CAWGGGVKTQYF. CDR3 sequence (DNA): TGTGCCTGGGGCGGGGGGGTGAAGACCCAGTACTTC.

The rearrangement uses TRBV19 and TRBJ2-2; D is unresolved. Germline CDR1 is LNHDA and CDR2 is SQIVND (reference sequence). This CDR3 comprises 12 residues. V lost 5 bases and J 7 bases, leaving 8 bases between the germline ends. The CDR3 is CASSVRVGELFF. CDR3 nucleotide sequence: TGTGCCAGTAGTGTTCGGGTCGGGGAGCTGTTTTTT.

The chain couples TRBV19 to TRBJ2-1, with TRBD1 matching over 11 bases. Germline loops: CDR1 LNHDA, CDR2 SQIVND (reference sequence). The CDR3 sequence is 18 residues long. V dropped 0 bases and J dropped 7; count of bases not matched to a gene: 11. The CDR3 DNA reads TGTGCCAGTAGTATAGATGGACAGGGGGCTGGGCGGTCTAATGAGCAGTTCTTC. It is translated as CASSIDGQGAGRSNEQFF. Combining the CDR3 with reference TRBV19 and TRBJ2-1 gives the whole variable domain DGGITQSPKYLFRKEGQNVTLSCEQNLNHDAMYWYRQDPGQGLRLIYYSQIVNDFQKGDIAEGYSVSREKKESFPLTVTSAQKNPTAFYLCASSIDGQGAGRSNEQFFGPGTRLTVL.

The CDR3 DNA sequence: TGCGCCAGCAGCCTCCCCGGGACAGGGACCTACAATGAGCAGTTCTTC. Translating it yields CASSLPGTGTYNEQFF. The chain has TRBV5-1 and TRBJ2-1, with TRBD1 identical over 9 bases. The CDR3 is 16 residues long. The ends lost 4 bases at V and 2 bases at J; junction bases unmatched: 7. Germline CDR1 SGHRS, CDR2 YFSETQ.

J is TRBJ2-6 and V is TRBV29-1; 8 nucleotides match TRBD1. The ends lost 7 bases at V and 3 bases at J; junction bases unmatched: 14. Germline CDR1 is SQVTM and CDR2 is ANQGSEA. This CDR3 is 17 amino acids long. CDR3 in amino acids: CSAWTGQGAGGANVLTF. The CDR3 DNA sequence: TGCAGCGCATGGACGGGGCAGGGGGCTGGTGGGGCCAACGTCCTGACTTTC.

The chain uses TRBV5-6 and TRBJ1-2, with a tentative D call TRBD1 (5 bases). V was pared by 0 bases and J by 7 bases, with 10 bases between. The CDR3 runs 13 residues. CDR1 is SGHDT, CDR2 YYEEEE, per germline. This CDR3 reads CASSLAGTSGYTF. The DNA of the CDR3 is TGTGCCAGCAGCTTGGCCGGGACCTCTGGCTACACCTTC.

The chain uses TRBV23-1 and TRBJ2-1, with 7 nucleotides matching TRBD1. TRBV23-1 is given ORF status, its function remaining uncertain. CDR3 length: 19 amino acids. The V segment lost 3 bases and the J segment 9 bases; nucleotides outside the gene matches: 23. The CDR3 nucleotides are TGCGCCAGCAGTCAGTCGGGCACCCCGACAGGGCCGTCGGGTGGTGAGCAGTTCTTC. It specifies CASSQSGTPTGPSGGEQFF.

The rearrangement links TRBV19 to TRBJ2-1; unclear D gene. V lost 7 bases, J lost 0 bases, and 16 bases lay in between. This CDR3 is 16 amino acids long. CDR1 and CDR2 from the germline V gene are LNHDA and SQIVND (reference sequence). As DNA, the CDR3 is TGTGCCAGTACCTTAGAAGGGTCACGCTCCTACAATGAGCAGTTCTTC. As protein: CASTLEGSRSYNEQFF.

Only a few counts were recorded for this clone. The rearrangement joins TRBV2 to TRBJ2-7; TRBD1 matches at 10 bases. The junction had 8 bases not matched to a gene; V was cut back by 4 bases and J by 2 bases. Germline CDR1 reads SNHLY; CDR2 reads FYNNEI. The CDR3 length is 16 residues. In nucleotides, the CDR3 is TGTGCCAGCAGTGGAAGACAGGGGGCTAAGACCTACGAGCAGTACTTC. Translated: CASSGRQGAKTYEQYF.

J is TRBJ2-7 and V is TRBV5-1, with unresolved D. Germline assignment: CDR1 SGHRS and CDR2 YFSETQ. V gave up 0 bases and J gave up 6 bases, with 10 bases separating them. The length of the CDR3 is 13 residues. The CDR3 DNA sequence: TGCGCCAGCAGCTTGGCCGTGGGATTCGAGCAGTACTTC. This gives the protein CASSLAVGFEQYF.

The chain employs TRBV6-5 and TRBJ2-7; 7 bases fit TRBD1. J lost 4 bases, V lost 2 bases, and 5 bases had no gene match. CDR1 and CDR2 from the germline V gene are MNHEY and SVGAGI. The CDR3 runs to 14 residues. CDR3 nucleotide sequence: TGTGCCAGCAGTTACGGCAGGGGGATATACGAGCAGTACTTC. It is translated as CASSYGRGIYEQYF.